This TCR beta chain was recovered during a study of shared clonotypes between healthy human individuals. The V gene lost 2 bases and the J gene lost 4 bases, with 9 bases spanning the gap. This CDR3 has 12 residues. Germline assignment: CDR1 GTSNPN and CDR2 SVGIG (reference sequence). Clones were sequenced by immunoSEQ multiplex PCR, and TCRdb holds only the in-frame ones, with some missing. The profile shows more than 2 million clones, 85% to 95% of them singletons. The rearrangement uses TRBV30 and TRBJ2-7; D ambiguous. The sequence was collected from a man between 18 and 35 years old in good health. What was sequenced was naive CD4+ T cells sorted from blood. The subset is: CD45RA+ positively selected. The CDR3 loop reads CAWSSLSYEQYF. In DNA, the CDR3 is TGTGCCTGGAGTTCCCTCAGTTACGAGCAGTACTTC.